The 23 T cell receptor beta chains reported below all come from one sample, sequenced in a study of cytomegalovirus exposure and HLA in healthy donors. Profiled with immunoSEQ multiplex PCR; TCRdb holds only in-frame clones, not every one. The sample contains more than 250,000 clones, 87% of which appear only once. What was sequenced was PBMCs. The source of these receptors is a woman aged 25-40 years in good health and CMV-seropositive.

The chain recombines TRBV19 with TRBJ1-2; D is unclear. The germline V gene has CDR1 LNHDA and CDR2 SQIVND (reference sequence). CDR3 length: 16 amino acids. Trimming left V 3 bases short and J 0 bases short, with 14 bases between. CDR3 protein: CASSMQSGGANYGYTF. CDR3 in DNA: TGTGCCAGTAGTATGCAATCCGGTGGGGCTAACTATGGCTACACCTTC.

The chain links TRBV15 to TRBJ1-2; 7 bases are shared with TRBD1. This CDR3 is built from 17 residues. From germline, CDR1 is LNHNV and CDR2 YYDKDF (reference sequence). Germline trimming cut 0 bases from V and 1 base from J; bases unmatched to any gene: 8. Here the CDR3 reads CATSRDSGTASNYGYTF. The CDR3 DNA follows: TGTGCCACCAGCAGAGATTCCGGGACAGCTAGTAACTATGGCTACACCTTC.

This chain links TRBV29-1 with TRBJ2-1; 7 nucleotides line up with TRBD1. Germline V gives CDR1 SQVTM, CDR2 ANQGSEA. With 7 bases clipped from V and 1 base from J, the junction kept 4 bases outside the gene matches. The CDR3 runs 13 residues. As DNA, the CDR3 is TGCAGCGCGATGACAGGGTCCTACAATGAGCAGTTCTTC. It is translated as CSAMTGSYNEQFF.

The CDR3 reads CASSYGQVFVTF. For the CDR3, the DNA is TGTGCCAGCAGCTACGGACAGGTCTTTGTCACCTTC. The chain combines TRBV5-6 with TRBJ1-2; the match to TRBD1 covers 7 bases. Germline values: CDR1 SGHDT, CDR2 YYEEEE. J gave up 13 bases and V 3 bases, and 9 bases lay outside the gene matches. There are 12 residues in the CDR3.

This clone was seen only a few times. The V call is TRBV5-1, the J call TRBJ2-2; D ambiguous. The CDR3 is made up of 16 amino acids. From germline, CDR1 is SGHRS and CDR2 YFSETQ. Trimming cost V 0 bases and J 0 bases, with 9 bases left between them. The CDR3 reads CASSLAHSANTGELFF. The DNA of the CDR3 is TGCGCCAGCAGCTTGGCGCACAGCGCGAACACCGGGGAGCTGTTTTTT.

The chain combines TRBV7-6 with TRBJ1-1; D is ambiguous. The V gene's germline CDR1 is SGHVS and CDR2 FNYEAQ. V lost 5 bases and J lost 5, with 15 bases in between. The CDR3 spans 14 residues. The CDR3 protein is CASSPSIVSTEAFF. The CDR3 coding sequence is TGTGCCAGCAGCCCTAGTATAGTTTCGACTGAAGCTTTCTTT. The full variable domain, rest sourced from reference TRBV7-6 and TRBJ1-1, is GAGVSQSPRYKVTKRGQDVALRCDPISGHVSLYWYRQALGQGPEFLTYFNYEAQQDKSGLPNDRFSAERPEGSISTLTIQRTEQRDSAMYRCASSPSIVSTEAFFGQGTRLTVV.

This chain's CDR3 is CASSLEIAGHTGELFF. The CDR3 bases are TGTGCCAGCAGTTTGGAGATAGCGGGACACACCGGGGAGCTGTTTTTT. The chain links TRBV28 to TRBJ2-2; 8 bases line up with TRBD2. This CDR3 comprises 16 residues. V shed 3 bases and J 3 bases; nucleotides not matched to a gene: 6. Germline V gene lookup returns CDR1 MDHEN and CDR2 SYDVKM.

The genes are TRBV11-3 and TRBJ2-1, with D unresolved. This CDR3 has 13 amino acids. V was cut by 4 bases and J by 7 bases, with 11 bases left in between. CDR1 is SGHNT, CDR2 YENEEA, per germline. CDR3 protein: CASSSKLRNEQFF. As DNA, the CDR3 is TGTGCCAGCAGCTCCAAATTAAGAAATGAGCAGTTCTTC.

In DNA, the CDR3 is TGTGCCAGCAGTTTACGGATGTACACTGAAGCTTTCTTT. Residues: CASSLRMYTEAFF. V is TRBV27 and J is TRBJ1-1; D ambiguous. V gave up 2 bases and J gave up 3 bases, with 7 bases separating them. The germline V gene has CDR1 MNHEY and CDR2 SMNVEV (reference sequence). The CDR3 is made up of 13 amino acids.

The rearrangement uses TRBV2 and TRBJ2-7; 11 nucleotides line up with TRBD1. Germline CDR1 and CDR2: SNHLY and FYNNEI. The CDR3 totals 14 residues. J was trimmed by 4 bases and V by 6 bases; bases with no gene match: 5. The DNA of the CDR3 is TGTGCCAGCAGCCTGGACAGGGGGCAATACGAGCAGTACTTC. This codes for CASSLDRGQYEQYF.

This clone was detected once. The rearrangement links TRBV5-6 to TRBJ2-5; D might be TRBD2 (5 bases). Germline V gene lookup returns CDR1 SGHDT and CDR2 YYEEEE. V lost 4 bases, J lost 4 bases, and 17 bases lay in between. The CDR3 contains 15 residues. The CDR3 coding sequence is TGTGCCAGCAGCCCGGCCGAGGTTGGAGGAGAGACCCAGTACTTC. This sequence encodes CASSPAEVGGETQYF.

The rearrangement links TRBV6-1 to TRBJ2-5, with TRBD2 matching 8 bases. There are 16 residues in the CDR3. The germline V gene encodes CDR1 MNHNS and CDR2 SASEGT. After removal of 4 bases from V and 1 base from J, the junction contained 8 bases not matched to a gene. CDR3 sequence (DNA): TGTGCCAGCAGTGCCGGGACTAGGCTCATCCAAGAGACCCAGTACTTC. This encodes CASSAGTRLIQETQYF.

V usage is TRBV29-1 and J usage is TRBJ2-7; 10 positions match TRBD2. The V gene's germline CDR1 is SQVTM and CDR2 ANQGSEA. This CDR3 has 14 residues. The ends lost 5 bases at V and 5 bases at J; junction bases unmatched: 9. CDR3 region: CSVPLNGLADEQYF. CDR3 nucleotide sequence: TGCAGCGTTCCTCTTAACGGACTAGCGGACGAGCAGTACTTC.

The V and J genes are TRBV6-5 and TRBJ2-3; 10 bases fit TRBD2. The germline V gene encodes CDR1 MNHEY and CDR2 SVGAGI. With V trimmed by 6 bases and J by 2 bases, 5 bases remained unmatched. This CDR3 is built from 15 residues. CDR3 sequence reads: CASRLLAGDTDTQYF. In nucleotides, the CDR3 is TGTGCCAGCAGGCTTCTAGCGGGAGACACAGATACGCAGTATTTT.

The chain couples TRBV28 to TRBJ2-1; no clear D gene. V was trimmed by 6 bases and J by 11 bases, leaving 11 bases between them. From germline, CDR1 is MDHEN and CDR2 SYDVKM. The CDR3 extends over 11 amino acids. The DNA of the CDR3 is TGTGCCAGCAGCGACGTGTCTAAGCAGTTCTTC. Protein product: CASSDVSKQFF.

This chain links TRBV13 with TRBJ1-5, with D maybe TRBD1 (5 bases). Germline V lookup: CDR1 PRHDT, CDR2 FYEKMQ (reference sequence). This CDR3 is 14 amino acids long. V lost 4 bases to trimming and J lost 4 bases, with 11 bases between them. The CDR3 spells CASSSGRGNQPQHF. The CDR3, as DNA: TGTGCCAGCAGCTCAGGGCGTGGAAATCAGCCCCAGCATTTT. Looking up the rest from reference TRBV13 and TRBJ1-5 gives the full variable domain: AAGVIQSPRHLIKEKRETATLKCYPIPRHDTVYWYQQGPGQDPQFLISFYEKMQSDKGSIPDRFSAQQFSDYHSELNMSSLELGDSALYFCASSSGRGNQPQHFGDGTRLSIL.

The chain carries TRBV5-1 and TRBJ1-5; D is ambiguous. Germline V gene lookup returns CDR1 SGHRS and CDR2 YFSETQ. This CDR3 contains 14 residues. V was pared by 0 bases and J by 1 base, with 5 bases between. The CDR3 is CASSLGRSNQPQHF. CDR3 DNA sequence: TGCGCCAGCAGCTTGGGTCGAAGCAATCAGCCCCAGCATTTT.

The rearrangement uses TRBV27 and TRBJ1-2, with 7 bases fitting TRBD1. This CDR3 has 14 amino acids. J lost 1 base, V lost 3 bases, and 2 bases had no gene match. The germline V gene encodes CDR1 MNHEY and CDR2 SMNVEV (reference sequence). CDR3: CASSFDRVNYGYTF. The DNA of the CDR3 is TGTGCCAGCAGTTTCGACAGGGTTAACTATGGCTACACCTTC.

The chain carries TRBV27 and TRBJ2-3; D not resolved. Germline values: CDR1 MNHEY, CDR2 SMNVEV (reference sequence). V was shortened by 8 bases and J by 2 bases, with 5 bases between the two germline ends. The length of the CDR3 is 11 residues. CDR3 amino acids: CASGITDTQYF. CDR3 sequence (DNA): TGTGCCAGCGGAATCACAGATACGCAGTATTTT.

This chain joins TRBV30 and TRBJ1-5; tentatively, D is TRBD1 (5 bases). The CDR3 covers 14 residues. The germline V gene encodes CDR1 GTSNPN and CDR2 SVGIG (reference sequence). V lost 1 base and J 4 bases, leaving 11 bases between the germline ends. Here the CDR3 reads CAWSAGDLNQPQHF. CDR3 bases: TGTGCCTGGAGTGCTGGGGACCTAAATCAGCCCCAGCATTTT. The variable domain in full, completed from reference TRBV30 and TRBJ1-5, reads SQTIHQWPATLVQPVGSPLSLECTVEGTSNPNLYWYRQAAGRGLQLLFYSVGIGQISSEVPQNLSASRPQDRQFILSSKKLLLSDSGFYLCAWSAGDLNQPQHFGDGTRLSIL.

The gene calls are TRBV28 and TRBJ2-7; D possibly corresponds to TRBD1 (6 bases). Germline CDR1 and CDR2: MDHEN and SYDVKM. V lost 4 bases and J 3 bases, leaving 22 bases between the germline ends. There are 17 residues in the CDR3. For the CDR3, the DNA is TGTGCCAGCAGTTCCCAGACAGGTGGCCCTAAATTCTACGAGCAGTACTTC. Translated: CASSSQTGGPKFYEQYF.

The V gene is TRBV11-2, the J gene TRBJ1-1; a possible D gene is TRBD1 (5 bases). The length of the CDR3 is 14 residues. Per germline, CDR1 SGHAT and CDR2 FQNNGV. V was pared by 2 bases and J by 1 base, with 8 bases between. This CDR3 is CASSLRTGNTEAFF. In nucleotides, the CDR3 is TGTGCCAGCAGCTTACGTACAGGGAACACTGAAGCTTTCTTT.

V gene TRBV6-5 combines with J gene TRBJ1-2; tentative D call: TRBD1 (5 bases). Germline CDR1 MNHEY, CDR2 SVGAGI. The CDR3 has 13 amino acids. V dropped 2 bases and J dropped 8 bases, with 12 bases sitting between them. CDR3 protein: CASSYGAGKGYTF. The DNA for the CDR3 is TGTGCCAGCAGTTACGGGGCAGGGAAGGGCTACACCTTC.